Described below is a single TCR beta chain sequence and its context. It lacks a known antigen. Per-base quality was not reported, and no clone a single base away is much larger than it. The entry originates in a study of identical twins (dated by TCRdb to about 2016). At the level of the whole study: To test whether fetal clonotypes persist, this study deep-sequenced TCR alpha and beta repertoires from monozygotic twins, from unrelated adults of various ages, and from cord blood. To rule out contamination, replicate twin experiments were performed at different times with different library preparation protocols.

Overall study outcomes, separate from this receptor: Out-of-frame TCR alpha sharing in monozygotic twins was systematically underestimated by recombination models, whereas sharing between unrelated individuals was in agreement with the recombination models. Because the same donors could not be followed over many years, the conclusions depended on cross-sectional statistical analysis. Excess twin sharing in beta out-of-frame sequences was weaker because fewer shared sequences lowered the signal-to-noise ratio. Out-of-frame TCR alpha sequences shared between twins showed an excess of low generation-probability sequences compared with coincidental sharing between unrelated individuals. Abundant cord blood beta clonotypes carried fewer insertions; young adult naive repertoires showed a weaker similar trend, while memory repertoires showed none. Zero-insertion analyses could be partly confounded by invariant T cells such as MAIT and iNKT, although diverse VJ usage argued against such confounding for most clonotypes.

The library was produced with 5' RACE. Sequencer: Illumina HiSeq 2000. Template switching added a universal primer binding site, and the final cDNA carried a unique molecular identifier that allowed TCR cDNA molecules to be counted accurately. Specific primers in the conserved constant-segment region were used to synthesize first-strand cDNA for the TCR alpha and beta chains. To control for contamination, every cDNA library was double barcoded, receiving both a SMART-Mk sample barcode and Illumina barcodes. TruSeq adapter sequences, together with Illumina sample barcodes, were added in two successive PCR steps. The TCR alpha and beta cDNA libraries were sequenced on the Illumina HiSeq platform using custom primers. For the original study's pipeline: MiGEC processed the raw reads to extract unique molecular identifiers, while MiXCR was used to determine the CDR3 positions. Recombination models were inferred per individual with the repgenHMM and IGoR tools using an EM algorithm. Shared clonotypes were analyzed with the tcR package in R, and sharing was normalized by the product of cloneset sizes. To study raw recombination free of thymic and clonal selection effects, out-of-frame nonproductive sequences were analyzed. TCRdb took the public reads, trimmed them with fastp at Q25, ran MiXCR for clone calling and kept in-frame beta chains. Rows with one shared CDR3 protein collapse into an entry with the most common genes and DNA. The V and J calls shown here were made by TCRdb, not taken from the authors' results. In all, the sample holds hundreds of thousands of distinct CDR3 sequences, and about 7.6% of those were seen once. 1.5% to 2% of the sample is taken by the ten largest.

Only healthy Caucasian donors were included. The twin cohort comprised three pairs of female monozygotic twins, all aged about 18 to 30 years. Peripheral blood mononuclear cells were used as the source from which RNA for TCR libraries was isolated. This same sample was also taken into another study, of yellow fever vaccine responses in identical twins. That second report states: According to the authors, the vaccine-induced T cell response in identical twins seemed to be partly convergent and partly specific to each individual. In the study, vaccine-responding T cell clones were precisely tracked in identical twins.

Material: PBMCs. The sequence came from a woman younger than 30 in good health.

The DNA is TGTGCCAGCAGTTTCCCGACAGGGTCATATGGCTACACCTTC. It encodes CASSFPTGSYGYTF. The receptor chain draws on TRBV28 and TRBJ1-2; 7 bases in the junction line up with TRBD1. CDR1 and CDR2 are drawn from the germline V gene: MDHEN, SYDVKM. The CDR3 holds 14 amino acids from the cysteine to the phenylalanine. Only CDR3 DNA remains: 42 bases, in frame from the first base. V loses 3 bases at its end and J loses 5 bases; junction bases beyond the gene matches: 6.